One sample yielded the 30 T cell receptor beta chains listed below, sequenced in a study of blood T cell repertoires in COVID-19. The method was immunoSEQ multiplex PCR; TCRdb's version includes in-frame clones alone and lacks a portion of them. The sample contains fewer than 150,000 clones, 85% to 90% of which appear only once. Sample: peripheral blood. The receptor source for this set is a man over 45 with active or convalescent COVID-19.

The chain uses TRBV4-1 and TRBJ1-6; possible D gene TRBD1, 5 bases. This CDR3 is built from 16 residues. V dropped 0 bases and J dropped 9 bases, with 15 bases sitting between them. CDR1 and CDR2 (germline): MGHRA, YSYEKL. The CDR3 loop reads CASSQDRGGVGSPLHF. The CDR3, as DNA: TGCGCCAGCAGCCAAGATCGGGGGGGGGTAGGTTCACCCCTCCACTTT.

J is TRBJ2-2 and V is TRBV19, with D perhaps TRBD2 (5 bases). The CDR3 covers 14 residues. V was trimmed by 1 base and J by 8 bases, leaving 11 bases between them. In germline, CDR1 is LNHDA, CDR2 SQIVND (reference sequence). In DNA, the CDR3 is TGTGCCAGTAGTATAGTAGGTGGACTGGGGGAGCTGTTTTTT. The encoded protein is CASSIVGGLGELFF.

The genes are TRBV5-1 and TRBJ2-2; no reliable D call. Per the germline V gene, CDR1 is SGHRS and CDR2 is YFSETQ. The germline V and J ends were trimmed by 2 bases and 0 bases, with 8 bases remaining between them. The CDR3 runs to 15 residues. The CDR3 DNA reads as TGCGCCAGCAGCTTACTTACAGCGAACACCGGGGAGCTGTTTTTT. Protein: CASSLLTANTGELFF.

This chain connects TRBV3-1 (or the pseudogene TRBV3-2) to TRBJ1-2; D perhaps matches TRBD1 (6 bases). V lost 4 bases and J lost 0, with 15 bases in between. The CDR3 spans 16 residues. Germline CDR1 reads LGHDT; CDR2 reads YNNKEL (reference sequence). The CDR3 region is CASSLLHRDSNYGYTF. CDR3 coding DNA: TGTGCCAGCAGCCTACTTCACAGGGATTCTAACTATGGCTACACCTTC.

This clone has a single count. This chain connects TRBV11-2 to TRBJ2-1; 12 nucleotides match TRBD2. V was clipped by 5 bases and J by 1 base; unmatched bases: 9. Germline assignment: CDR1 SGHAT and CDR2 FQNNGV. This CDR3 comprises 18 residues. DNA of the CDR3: TGTGCCAGCAGCCCCCGAGGACTAGCGGGACCATCCTACAATGAGCAGTTCTTC. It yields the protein CASSPRGLAGPSYNEQFF.

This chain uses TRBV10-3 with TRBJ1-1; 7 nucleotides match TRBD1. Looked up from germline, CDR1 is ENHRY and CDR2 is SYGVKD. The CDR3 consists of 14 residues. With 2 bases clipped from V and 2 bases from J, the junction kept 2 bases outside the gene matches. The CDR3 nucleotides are TGTGCCATCAGTGAGGGACAGGATAACACTGAAGCTTTCTTT. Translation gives CAISEGQDNTEAFF.

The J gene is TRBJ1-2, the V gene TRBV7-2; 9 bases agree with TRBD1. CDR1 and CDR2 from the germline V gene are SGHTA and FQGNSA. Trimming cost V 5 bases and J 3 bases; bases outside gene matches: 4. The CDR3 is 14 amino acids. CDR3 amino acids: CASSQTGGYYGYTF. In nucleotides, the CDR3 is TGTGCCAGCAGCCAAACAGGGGGCTACTATGGCTACACCTTC. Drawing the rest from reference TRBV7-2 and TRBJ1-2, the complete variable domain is GAGVSQSPSNKVTEKGKDVELRCDPISGHTALYWYRQSLGQGLEFLIYFQGNSAPDKSGLPSDRFSAERTGGSVSTLTIQRTQQEDSAVYLCASSQTGGYYGYTFGSGTRLTVV.

CDR3 coding DNA: TGTGCCAGCAGCTCCACGGGACAGGGAAACACTGAAGCTTTCTTT. Translation: CASSSTGQGNTEAFF. The gene calls are TRBV7-3 and TRBJ1-1; 9 bases map to TRBD1. Germline CDR1 is SGHTA and CDR2 is FQGTGA. V trimming: 4 bases; J trimming: 2 bases; junction bases outside the gene matches: 5. The CDR3 runs to 15 residues.

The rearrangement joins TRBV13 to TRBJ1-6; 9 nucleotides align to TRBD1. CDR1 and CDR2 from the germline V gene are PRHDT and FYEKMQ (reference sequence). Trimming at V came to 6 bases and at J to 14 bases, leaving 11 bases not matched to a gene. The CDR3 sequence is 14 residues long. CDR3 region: CASRSPGQGFTLHF. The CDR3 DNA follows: TGTGCCAGCAGATCGCCGGGACAGGGCTTCACCCTCCACTTT.

CDR3 in amino acids: CASSFGQGAAGELFF. The CDR3 DNA reads as TGTGCCAGCAGTTTTGGACAGGGGGCGGCCGGGGAGCTGTTTTTT. The chain employs TRBV27 and TRBJ2-2; 11 nucleotides agree with TRBD1. Losses at the gene ends were 3 bases for V and 6 bases for J; bases not matched to a gene: 3. The CDR3 is made up of 15 amino acids. Germline loops: CDR1 MNHEY, CDR2 SMNVEV (reference sequence).

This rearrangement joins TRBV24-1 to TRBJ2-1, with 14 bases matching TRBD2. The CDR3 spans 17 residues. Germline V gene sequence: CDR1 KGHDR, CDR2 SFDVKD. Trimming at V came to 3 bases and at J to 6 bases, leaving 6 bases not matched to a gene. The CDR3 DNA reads TGTGCCACCAGTGATGCGGGACTAGCGGGAGTTCGCAATGAGCAGTTCTTC. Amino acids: CATSDAGLAGVRNEQFF.

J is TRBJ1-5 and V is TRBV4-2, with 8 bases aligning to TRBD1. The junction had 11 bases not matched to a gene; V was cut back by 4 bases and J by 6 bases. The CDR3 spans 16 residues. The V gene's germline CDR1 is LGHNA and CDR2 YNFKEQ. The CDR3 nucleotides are TGTGCCAGCAGCCTTTCAGGGGGCGCGGTATCTCAGCCCCAGCATTTT. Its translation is CASSLSGGAVSQPQHF.

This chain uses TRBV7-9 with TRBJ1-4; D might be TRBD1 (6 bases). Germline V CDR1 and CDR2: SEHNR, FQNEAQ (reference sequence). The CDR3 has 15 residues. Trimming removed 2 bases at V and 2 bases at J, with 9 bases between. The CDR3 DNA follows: TGTGCCAGCAGCTTACCGGGACACACTAATGAAAAACTGTTTTTT. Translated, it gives CASSLPGHTNEKLFF.

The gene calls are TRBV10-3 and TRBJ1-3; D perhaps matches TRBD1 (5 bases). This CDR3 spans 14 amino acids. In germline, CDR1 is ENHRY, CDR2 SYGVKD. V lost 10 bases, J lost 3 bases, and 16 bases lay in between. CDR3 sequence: CATQAGEGGNTIYF. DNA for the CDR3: TGTGCCACCCAGGCGGGGGAGGGTGGAAACACCATATATTTT.

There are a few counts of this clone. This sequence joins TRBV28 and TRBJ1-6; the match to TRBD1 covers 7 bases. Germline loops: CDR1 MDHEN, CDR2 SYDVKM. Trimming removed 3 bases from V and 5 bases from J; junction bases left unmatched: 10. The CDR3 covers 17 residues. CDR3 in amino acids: CASSFPVTGWDNSPLHF. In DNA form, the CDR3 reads TGTGCCAGCAGTTTTCCCGTGACAGGGTGGGATAATTCACCCCTCCACTTT.

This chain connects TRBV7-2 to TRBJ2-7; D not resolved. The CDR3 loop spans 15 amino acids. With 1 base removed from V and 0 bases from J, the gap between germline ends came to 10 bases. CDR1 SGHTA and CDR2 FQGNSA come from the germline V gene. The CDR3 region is CASSLEWRSSYEQYF. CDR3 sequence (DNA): TGTGCCAGCAGCTTAGAGTGGAGAAGCTCCTACGAGCAGTACTTC.

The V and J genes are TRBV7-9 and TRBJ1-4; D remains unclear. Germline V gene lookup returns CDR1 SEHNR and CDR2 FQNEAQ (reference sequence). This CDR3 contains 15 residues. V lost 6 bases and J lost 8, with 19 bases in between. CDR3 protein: CASSRKSGLDEKLFF. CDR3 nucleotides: TGTGCCAGCAGTCGAAAGTCGGGGTTGGACGAAAAACTGTTTTTT.

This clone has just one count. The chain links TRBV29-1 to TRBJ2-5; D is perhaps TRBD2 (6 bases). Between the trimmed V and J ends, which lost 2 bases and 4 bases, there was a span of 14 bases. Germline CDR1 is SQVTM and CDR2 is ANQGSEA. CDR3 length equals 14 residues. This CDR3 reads CSVENRLARETQYF. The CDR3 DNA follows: TGCAGCGTTGAAAATAGGCTAGCGAGAGAGACCCAGTACTTC. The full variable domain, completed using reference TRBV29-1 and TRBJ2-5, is SAVISQKPSRDICQRGTSLTIQCQVDSQVTMMFWYRQQPGQSLTLIATANQGSEATYESGFVIDKFPISRPNLTFSTLTVSNMSPEDSSIYLCSVENRLARETQYFGPGTRLLVL.

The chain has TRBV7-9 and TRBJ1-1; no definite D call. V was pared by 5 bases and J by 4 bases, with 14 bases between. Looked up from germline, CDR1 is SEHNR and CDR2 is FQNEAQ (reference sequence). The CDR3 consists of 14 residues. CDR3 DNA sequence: TGTGCCAGCAGCCGGGATGGGCTGGGCACTGAAGCTTTCTTT. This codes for CASSRDGLGTEAFF.

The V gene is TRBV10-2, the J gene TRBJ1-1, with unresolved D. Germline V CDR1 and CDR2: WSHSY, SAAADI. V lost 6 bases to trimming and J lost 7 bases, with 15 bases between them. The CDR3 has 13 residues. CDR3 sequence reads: CASRQAGGIEAFF. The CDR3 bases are TGCGCCAGCAGACAAGCAGGAGGGATTGAAGCTTTCTTT.

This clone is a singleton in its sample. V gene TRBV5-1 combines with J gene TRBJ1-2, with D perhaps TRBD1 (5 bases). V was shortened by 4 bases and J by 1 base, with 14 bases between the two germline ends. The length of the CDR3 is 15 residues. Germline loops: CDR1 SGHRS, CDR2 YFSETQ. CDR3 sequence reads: CASSAGGTVNYGYTF. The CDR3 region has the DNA TGCGCCAGCAGCGCCGGGGGGACGGTTAACTATGGCTACACCTTC.

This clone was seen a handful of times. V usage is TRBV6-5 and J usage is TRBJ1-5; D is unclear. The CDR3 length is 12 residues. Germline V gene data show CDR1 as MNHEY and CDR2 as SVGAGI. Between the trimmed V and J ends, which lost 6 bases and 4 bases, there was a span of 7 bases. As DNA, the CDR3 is TGTGCCAGCAGGGAGAGAAATCAGCCCCAGCATTTT. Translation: CASRERNQPQHF.

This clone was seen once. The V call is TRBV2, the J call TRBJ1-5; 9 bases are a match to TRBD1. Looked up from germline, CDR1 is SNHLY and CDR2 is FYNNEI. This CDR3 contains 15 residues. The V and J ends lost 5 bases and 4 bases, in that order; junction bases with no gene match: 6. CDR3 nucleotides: TGTGCCAGCAGTTCCCAGACAGGGGGAAATCAGCCCCAGCATTTT. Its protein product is CASSSQTGGNQPQHF.

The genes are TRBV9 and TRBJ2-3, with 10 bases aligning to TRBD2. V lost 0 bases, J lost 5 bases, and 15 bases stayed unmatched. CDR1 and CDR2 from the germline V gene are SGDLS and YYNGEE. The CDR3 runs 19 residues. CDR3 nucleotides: TGTGCCAGCAGCGTAGCCTATAAGGCTAGCGGGAGCCGGGGAGATACGCAGTATTTT. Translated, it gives CASSVAYKASGSRGDTQYF. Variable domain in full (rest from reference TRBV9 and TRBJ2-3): DSGVTQTPKHLITATGQRVTLRCSPRSGDLSVYWYQQSLDQGLQFLIQYYNGEERAKGNILERFSAQQFPDLHSELNLSSLELGDSALYFCASSVAYKASGSRGDTQYFGPGTRLTVL.

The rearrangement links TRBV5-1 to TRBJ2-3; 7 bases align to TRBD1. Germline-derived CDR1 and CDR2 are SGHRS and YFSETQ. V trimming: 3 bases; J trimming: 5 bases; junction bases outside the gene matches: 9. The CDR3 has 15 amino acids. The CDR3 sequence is CASSSGQTYEDTQYF. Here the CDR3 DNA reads TGCGCCAGCAGCTCGGGACAGACTTACGAAGATACGCAGTATTTT.

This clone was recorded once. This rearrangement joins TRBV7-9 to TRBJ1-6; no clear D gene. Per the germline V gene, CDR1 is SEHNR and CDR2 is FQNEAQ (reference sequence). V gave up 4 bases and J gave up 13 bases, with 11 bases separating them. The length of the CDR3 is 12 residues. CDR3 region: CASSSLIDPLHF. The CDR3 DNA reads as TGTGCCAGCAGCTCCCTAATAGATCCCCTCCACTTT. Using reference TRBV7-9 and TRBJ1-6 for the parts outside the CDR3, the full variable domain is DTGVSQNPRHKITKRGQNVTFRCDPISEHNRLYWYRQTLGQGPEFLTYFQNEAQLEKSRLLSDRFSAERPKGSFSTLEIQRTEQGDSAMYLCASSSLIDPLHFGNGTRLTVT.

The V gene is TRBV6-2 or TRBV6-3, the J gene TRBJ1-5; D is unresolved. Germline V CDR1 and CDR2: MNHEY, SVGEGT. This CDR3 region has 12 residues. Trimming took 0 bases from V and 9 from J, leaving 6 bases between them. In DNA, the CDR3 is TGTGCCAGCAGTTACTCGAGGCGGCCCCAGCATTTT. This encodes CASSYSRRPQHF.

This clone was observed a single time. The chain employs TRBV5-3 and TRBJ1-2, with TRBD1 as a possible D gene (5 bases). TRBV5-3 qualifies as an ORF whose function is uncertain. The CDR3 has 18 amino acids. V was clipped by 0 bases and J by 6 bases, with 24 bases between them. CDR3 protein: CARSLGGGTNVKRDGYTF. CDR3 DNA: TGTGCCAGAAGCTTGGGAGGCGGGACCAATGTTAAAAGGGATGGCTACACCTTC.

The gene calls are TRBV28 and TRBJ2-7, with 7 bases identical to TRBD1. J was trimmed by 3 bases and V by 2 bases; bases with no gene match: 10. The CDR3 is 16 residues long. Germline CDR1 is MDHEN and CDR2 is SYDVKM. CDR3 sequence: CASSLVDRAHFYEQYF. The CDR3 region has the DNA TGTGCCAGCAGTTTAGTCGACAGGGCCCATTTCTACGAGCAGTACTTC.

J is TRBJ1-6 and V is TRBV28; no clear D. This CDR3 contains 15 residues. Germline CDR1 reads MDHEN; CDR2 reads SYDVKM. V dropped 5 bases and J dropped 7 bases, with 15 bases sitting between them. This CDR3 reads CASSRREGSNSPLHF. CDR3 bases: TGTGCCAGCAGTCGCAGAGAGGGATCCAATTCACCCCTCCACTTT.